Presented here are 17 T cell receptor beta chains from one specimen sequenced in a study of yellow fever vaccine responses in identical twins. TCRdb called the RT-PCR reads again in MiXCR, with one record for every CDR3 protein. Among about 18,000 distinct CDR3 sequences listed, less than 70% were seen once. The input for sequencing was T cells from blood (PBMCs), unsorted or a sorted subset (not recorded which), taken before or after yellow fever vaccination (not recorded which). The source of these receptors is a woman aged 18 to 35 who received the yellow fever vaccine.

The chain is built from TRBV11-2 and TRBJ2-2; a weak D match, TRBD2 (5 bases). The V end was cut by 6 bases, the J end by 2 bases, with 10 bases between. The CDR3 is 14 residues long. The germline gives CDR1 SGHAT, CDR2 FQNNGV. The chain's CDR3 is CASSKGDNTGELFF. In DNA form, the CDR3 reads TGTGCCAGCAGTAAGGGAGATAACACCGGGGAGCTGTTTTTT.

This clonotype was detected only a few times. This chain links TRBV5-6 with TRBJ1-1; 7 bases agree with TRBD1. The J segment lost 5 bases and the V segment lost 4 bases, leaving 8 bases of the junction unmatched. This CDR3 contains 14 residues. Looked up from germline, CDR1 is SGHDT and CDR2 is YYEEEE. The CDR3 sequence is CASSNRDSWTEAFF. Written as DNA, the CDR3 is TGTGCCAGCAGCAACCGGGACAGCTGGACTGAAGCTTTCTTT.

The chain recombines TRBV7-9 with TRBJ2-1, with a weak D call TRBD2 (6 bases). In germline, CDR1 is SEHNR, CDR2 FQNEAQ (reference sequence). The CDR3 extends over 15 amino acids. Deletions cut 4 bases from V and 7 bases from J, with 17 bases between. CDR3 region: CASSSVEGLGNEQFF. The CDR3 bases are TGTGCCAGCAGCTCGGTGGAGGGCCTGGGGAATGAGCAGTTCTTC.

The V and J genes are TRBV16 and TRBJ1-2; D not resolved. The CDR3 is 15 residues long. V was trimmed by 0 bases and J by 1 base, leaving 9 bases between them. Germline V gene data show CDR1 as KGHSY and CDR2 as FQNENV. The DNA of the CDR3 is TGTGCCAGCAGCCAATCCCACGGCGGTAACTATGGCTACACCTTC. Encoded protein: CASSQSHGGNYGYTF.

This clonotype was seen a handful of times. The chain joins TRBV9 to TRBJ2-2; 9 positions agree with TRBD1. Germline V gene sequence: CDR1 SGDLS, CDR2 YYNGEE. The CDR3 consists of 14 residues. V lost 4 bases to trimming and J lost 7 bases; unmatched junction nucleotides: 5. The CDR3 nucleotides read TGTGCCAGCAGCCAAGGACAGGGGAACGGGGAGCTGTTTTTT. This sequence encodes CASSQGQGNGELFF.

This clonotype has only one observation. In nucleotides, the CDR3 is TGTGCCAGCAGCTCCCAGGGGGGCCACTCCTACGAGCAGTACGTC. Translating it yields CASSSQGGHSYEQYV. This rearrangement joins TRBV5-4 to TRBJ2-7, with D possibly matching TRBD1 (7 bases). The CDR3 has 15 residues. Germline V lookup: CDR1 SGHNT, CDR2 YYREEE (reference sequence). Trimming stripped 3 bases from V and 0 bases from J, with 13 bases between.

V gene TRBV11-3 combines with J gene TRBJ1-2; D not resolved. The germline CDR1 and CDR2 sequences are SGHNT and YENEEA. V lost 0 bases and J 2 bases, leaving 7 bases between the germline ends. This CDR3 is built from 14 residues. The CDR3 DNA reads as TGTGCCAGCAGCTTAGATCGTAACAACTATGGCTACACCTTC. Its protein is CASSLDRNNYGYTF.

The chain uses TRBV6-1 and TRBJ1-3; TRBD1 matches at 7 bases. Trimming at V came to 2 bases and at J to 2 bases, leaving 9 bases not matched to a gene. The CDR3 consists of 17 residues. From germline, CDR1 is MNHNS and CDR2 SASEGT. The chain's CDR3 is CASSEQAQGEAGNTIYF. The CDR3 bases are TGTGCCAGCAGTGAACAGGCCCAGGGGGAGGCTGGAAACACCATATATTTT.

The CDR3 reads CASSPWQTRYNQPQHF. CDR3 sequence (DNA): TGTGCCAGCAGCCCCTGGCAGACTAGGTATAATCAGCCCCAGCATTTT. The rearrangement uses TRBV5-6 and TRBJ1-5; D gene ambiguous. This CDR3 has 16 residues. V dropped 4 bases and J dropped 4 bases, with 18 bases sitting between them. Germline V lookup: CDR1 SGHDT, CDR2 YYEEEE.

The CDR3 sequence is CASSSRQTYNSPLHF. CDR3 coding DNA: TGTGCCAGCAGTTCCCGACAGACTTATAATTCACCCCTCCACTTT. The rearrangement uses TRBV12-3 or TRBV12-4 and TRBJ1-6; tentatively, D is TRBD1 (5 bases). Trimming took off 4 bases at V and 4 bases at J, with 11 bases between the two ends. The CDR3 loop spans 15 amino acids.

V is TRBV5-1 and J is TRBJ1-2, with D possibly being TRBD1 (6 bases). Trimming stripped 1 base from V and 5 bases from J, with 12 bases between. This CDR3 contains 14 residues. Per the germline V gene, CDR1 is SGHRS and CDR2 is YFSETQ. The CDR3 region has the DNA TGCGCCAGCAGCTTGTTGGGGGCACAGTATGGCTACACCTTC. Protein: CASSLLGAQYGYTF.

The J gene is TRBJ2-5, the V gene TRBV3-1; 9 nucleotides match TRBD2. J was trimmed by 1 base and V by 5 bases; bases with no gene match: 2. The germline V gene encodes CDR1 LGHDT and CDR2 YNNKEL (reference sequence). The CDR3 runs to 14 residues. As DNA, the CDR3 is TGTGCCAGCAGCAAGCGGGGGGTCCAAGAGACCCAGTACTTC. As protein: CASSKRGVQETQYF.

The chain employs TRBV6-4 and TRBJ2-1, with 13 bases identical to TRBD2. This CDR3 contains 16 residues. CDR1 is MRHNA and CDR2 is SNTAGT in the germline V gene. J was trimmed by 6 bases and V by 2 bases; bases with no gene match: 4. DNA for the CDR3: TGTGCCAGCAGTGACGCGGGACTAGCGGGAATCAATGAGCAGTTCTTC. The encoded protein is CASSDAGLAGINEQFF.

The V and J genes are TRBV11-1 and TRBJ1-1; D remains ambiguous. This CDR3 spans 14 amino acids. V lost 0 bases and J 5 bases, leaving 10 bases between the germline ends. Germline V gene lookup returns CDR1 SGHAT and CDR2 FQDESV (reference sequence). The CDR3 region is CASSLALVGTEAFF. CDR3 DNA: TGTGCCAGCAGCTTAGCGCTAGTCGGAACTGAAGCTTTCTTT.

This clonotype has a single count. The chain is built from TRBV4-1 and TRBJ2-7, with D perhaps assigned TRBD1 or TRBD2 (5 bases each). This CDR3 contains 15 residues. Germline V lookup: CDR1 MGHRA, CDR2 YSYEKL. V was trimmed by 3 bases and J by 0 bases, leaving 12 bases between them. The CDR3 coding sequence is TGCGCCAGCAGCCATGGGGACCGAGGCTCCTACGAGCAGTACTTC. Amino acids: CASSHGDRGSYEQYF.

The chain couples TRBV2 to TRBJ1-2, with 7 nucleotides matching TRBD1. The germline gives CDR1 SNHLY, CDR2 FYNNEI. This CDR3 is 13 amino acids long. With 6 bases clipped from V and 3 bases from J, the junction kept 4 bases outside the gene matches. The CDR3 nucleotides are TGTGCCAGCAGGGCCGGGACAGACTATGGCTACACCTTC. It encodes CASRAGTDYGYTF.

A note on this clonotype: One end of the junction is discordant with germline, which a read error may explain. The chain carries TRBV7-6 and TRBJ2-7; 7 bases agree with TRBD2. Germline CDR1 and CDR2: SGHVS and FNYEAQ. The CDR3 is made up of 17 amino acids. The CDR3 reads CASSLSELAFLPYEQYF. Here the CDR3 DNA reads TGTGCCAGCAGCTTATCGGAACTAGCGTTTTTGCCCTATGAGCAGTACTTC.